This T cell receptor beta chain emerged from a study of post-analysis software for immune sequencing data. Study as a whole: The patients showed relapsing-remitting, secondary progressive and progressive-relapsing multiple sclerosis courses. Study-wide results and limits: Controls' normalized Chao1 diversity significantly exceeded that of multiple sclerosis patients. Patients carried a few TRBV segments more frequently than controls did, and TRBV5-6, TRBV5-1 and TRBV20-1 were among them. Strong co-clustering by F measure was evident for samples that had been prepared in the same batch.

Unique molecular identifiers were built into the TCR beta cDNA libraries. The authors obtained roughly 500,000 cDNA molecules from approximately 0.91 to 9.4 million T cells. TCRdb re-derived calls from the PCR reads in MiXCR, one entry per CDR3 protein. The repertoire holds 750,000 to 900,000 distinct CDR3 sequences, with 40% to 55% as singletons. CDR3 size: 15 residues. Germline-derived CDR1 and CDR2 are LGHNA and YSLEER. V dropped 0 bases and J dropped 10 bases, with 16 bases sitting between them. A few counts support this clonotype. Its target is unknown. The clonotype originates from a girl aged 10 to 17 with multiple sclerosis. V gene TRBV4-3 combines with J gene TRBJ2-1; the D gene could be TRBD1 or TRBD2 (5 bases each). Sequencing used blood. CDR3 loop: CASSQDQGRVGEQFF. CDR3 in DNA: TGCGCCAGCAGCCAAGATCAGGGACGGGTCGGGGAGCAGTTCTTC.